Listed below are T cell receptor beta chains from one sample, sequenced in a study of regulatory T cells in long-lasting Graves disease. TCRdb passed the multiplex PCR reads through MiXCR, listing each CDR3 protein once. The data hold 400,000 to 500,000 distinct CDR3 sequences, with roughly 15% observed a single time. This same sample was also taken into another study, of T cells in Graves' hyperthyroidism and ophthalmopathy.

The material sequenced was peripheral blood mononuclear cells (PBMCs), taken at new diagnosis, from a patient treated with antithyroid drugs. The receptors originated from a woman between 18 and 29 years old with Graves disease. Each CDR3 is given with its conserved first and last residue. Each record gives: V gene, J gene, clone size, D gene, CDR3 DNA, CDR3 protein. The D gene is left open where the match is weak. Some rows mark clone size as missing; the rest say once, few, many or name a class of expanded clone.

>TRBV9|TRBJ2-1|few|TRBD2
TGTGCCAGCAGCGAAAAGAGCGGGAGGGCCTACAATGAGCAGTTCTTC
CASSEKSGRAYNEQFF
>TRBV20-1|TRBJ2-4|many|-
TGCAGTGCTCCCCGACGGGGACACGTAGCCAAAAACATTCAGTACTTC
CSAPRRGHVAKNIQYF
>TRBV6-1|TRBJ2-1|many|TRBD1
TGTGCCAGCAGACCTCATGGGACAGGCTCTAACAATGAGCAGTTCTTC
CASRPHGTGSNNEQFF
>TRBV18|TRBJ2-3|-|-
TGTGCCAGCTACCTATGGGGCGGCACAGATACGCAGTATTTT
CASYLWGGTDTQYF
>TRBV7-9|TRBJ2-7|many|-
TGTGCCAGCAGCTTCCACCCCTACGAGCAGTACTTC
CASSFHPYEQYF
>TRBV6-2/TRBV6-3|TRBJ2-1|many|-
TGTGCCAGCAGTTACCGCCAGGATGATGAGCAGTTCTTC
CASSYRQDDEQFF
>TRBV28|TRBJ1-4|many|-
TGTGCCAGCAGGTCAGGGGACGTCATTAATGAAAAACTGTTTTTT
CASRSGDVINEKLFF
>TRBV27|TRBJ2-1|few|TRBD1
TGTGCCAGCAGTATGGGGACAGCCCACAATGAGCAGTTCTTC
CASSMGTAHNEQFF
>TRBV9|TRBJ2-2|few|TRBD2
TGTGCCAGCAGCCAAGGACTAGCGGGAGGTTACGGGGAGCTGTTTTTT
CASSQGLAGGYGELFF
>TRBV4-2|TRBJ2-7|many|TRBD2
TGTGCCAGCAGCCAAGATCTTTCAGGGCTAGCGGTTTACGAGCAGTACTTC
CASSQDLSGLAVYEQYF
>TRBV6-1|TRBJ2-2|many|TRBD1
TGTGCCAGCAGCGTGACAGGGGGCTCGGTCACCGGGGAGCTGTTTTTT
CASSVTGGSVTGELFF
>TRBV12-3/TRBV12-4|TRBJ2-1|-|-
TGTGCCAGCAGTTTTTTTCCGGGGGCCAGCTCCTACAATGAGCAGTTCTTC
CASSFFPGASSYNEQFF
>TRBV28|TRBJ1-4|-|-
TGTGCCAGCAGTTTCGTAGGGCCGGTTCAGGTAAAACTGTTTTTT
CASSFVGPVQVKLFF
>TRBV2|TRBJ1-5|many|TRBD1
TGTGCCAGCAGTGGCCCGACAGGGGACAATCAGCCCCAGCATTTT
CASSGPTGDNQPQHF
>TRBV3-1|TRBJ2-2|many|-
TGTGCCAGCAGATCCTCTTTCAGTACAAGCGGAACCGGGGAGCTGTTTTTT
CASRSSFSTSGTGELFF
>TRBV6-1|TRBJ2-1|few|TRBD2
TGTGCCAGCTGCCTTAGGGACTACCACTACAATGAGCAGTTCTTC
CASCLRDYHYNEQFF
>TRBV29-1|TRBJ1-2|-|-
TGCAGCGTTGAGGGGGGGTCCTATGGCTACACCTTC
CSVEGGSYGYTF
>TRBV28|TRBJ2-1|many|-
TGTGCCGGACGGGACGCGGGTACTAGTGAGCAGTTCTTC
CAGRDAGTSEQFF
>TRBV7-8|TRBJ2-5|-|-
TGTGCCAGCAGCTTTCCGGGGGTAGAGACCCAGTACTTC
CASSFPGVETQYF
>TRBV30|TRBJ2-7|-|TRBD1
TGTGCCTGGAGTGAGGGGGACAGGGTGGCTGGTTACGAGCAGTACTTC
CAWSEGDRVAGYEQYF
>TRBV3-1|TRBJ2-5|many|TRBD1
TGTGCCAGCAGCCAGATGGGACCGGGACAGCACACCCAAGAGACCCAGTACTTC
CASSQMGPGQHTQETQYF
>TRBV20-1|TRBJ2-1|many|-
TGCAGTGCTAGAGATCTCGGGATCCACTACAATGAGCAGTTCTTC
CSARDLGIHYNEQFF
>TRBV28|TRBJ2-7|many|TRBD2
TGTGCCAGCAAGGGAGGGATCCCCTACGAGCAGTACTTC
CASKGGIPYEQYF
>TRBV7-2|TRBJ2-1|few|TRBD1
TGTGCCAGCAGCCCGACGGGACAGCGAAAAAAAAATGAGCAGTTCTTC
CASSPTGQRKKNEQFF
>TRBV20-1|TRBJ2-3|-|TRBD1
TGCAGTGCCCCCGGGACAGGCACAGATACGCAGTATTTT
CSAPGTGTDTQYF
>TRBV5-1|TRBJ2-2|few|-
TGCACCAGCAGCTTGGTAGGGACGAACACCGGGGAGCTGTTTTTT
CTSSLVGTNTGELFF
>TRBV20-1|TRBJ2-1|many|TRBD2
TGCAGTGCTAGAGAGGTGACTAGCGGGAGGGCCGGTAATGAGCAGTTCTTC
CSAREVTSGRAGNEQFF
>TRBV28|TRBJ2-7|many|-
TGTGCCAGCAGGAAGACCTACGAGCAGTACTTC
CASRKTYEQYF
>TRBV7-9|TRBJ2-7|many|TRBD2
TGTGCCAGCAGCTTCCTAGCGGGAGGAGAGTACGAGCAGTACTTC
CASSFLAGGEYEQYF
>TRBV5-1|TRBJ1-4|-|-
TGCGCCAGCAGCTCTGGATTGTGGGCTGAAAAACTGTTTTTT
CASSSGLWAEKLFF
>TRBV24-1|TRBJ2-1|many|TRBD2
TGTGCCACCAGTGATAGGGGACTAGCGGGAGTTGGCGCAGAGCAGTTCTTC
CATSDRGLAGVGAEQFF
>TRBV5-1|TRBJ2-7|-|TRBD2
TGCGCCAGCAGTCCGCCGGGACTAGCGGGAGGTGTCGCCTACGAGCAGTACTTC
CASSPPGLAGGVAYEQYF
>TRBV5-1|TRBJ2-2|-|TRBD2
TGCGCCAGCAGCTGGACTAGCTCCGGGGAGCTGTTTTTT
CASSWTSSGELFF
>TRBV12-3/TRBV12-4|TRBJ2-2|-|TRBD2
TGTGCCAGCAGTGTCCTAGCGGGAGGGCCCGGGGAGCTGTTTTTT
CASSVLAGGPGELFF